This T cell receptor beta chain was obtained from a study of T cell changes during pregnancy in multiple sclerosis. Libraries were prepared by immunoSEQ multiplex PCR; TCRdb keeps only in-frame clonotypes and omits some of them. The sample yields about 27,000 clones, almost 90% seen once. CDR1 and CDR2 from the germline V gene are MNHEY and SMNVEV (reference sequence). This CDR3 has 15 amino acids. V lost 5 bases and J 5 bases, leaving 16 bases between the germline ends. The rearrangement links TRBV27 to TRBJ1-5; no firm D call. The receptor comes from a female donor with multiple sclerosis, enrolled in a pregnancy study. The sample in question was CD8+ T cells from peripheral blood mononuclear cells, obtained in the second trimester of pregnancy. CDR3 protein: CASSPTRETHQPQHF. CDR3 sequence (DNA): TGTGCCAGCAGTCCAACCCGGGAAACCCATCAGCCCCAGCATTTT.